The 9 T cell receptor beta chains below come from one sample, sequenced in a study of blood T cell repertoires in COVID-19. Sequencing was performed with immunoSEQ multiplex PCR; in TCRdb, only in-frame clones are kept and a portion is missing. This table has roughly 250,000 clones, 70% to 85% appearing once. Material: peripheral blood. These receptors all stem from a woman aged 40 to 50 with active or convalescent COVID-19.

This CDR3 reads CASSLYRVNEKLFF. Here the CDR3 DNA reads TGTGCCAGCAGTTTATACAGAGTGAATGAAAAACTGTTTTTT. The rearrangement joins TRBV28 to TRBJ1-4; unclear D gene. Germline V gene data show CDR1 as MDHEN and CDR2 as SYDVKM. This CDR3 is built from 14 residues. V lost 1 base and J lost 5, with 8 bases in between.

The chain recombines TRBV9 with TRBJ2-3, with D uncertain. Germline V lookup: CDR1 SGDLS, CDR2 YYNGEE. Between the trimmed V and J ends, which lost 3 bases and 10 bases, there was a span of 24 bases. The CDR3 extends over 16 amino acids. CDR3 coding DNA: TGTGCCAGCAGCGAGGAAGACCGCATCTTACCCCAGGCGCAGTATTTT. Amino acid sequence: CASSEEDRILPQAQYF. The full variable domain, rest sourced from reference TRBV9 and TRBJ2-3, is DSGVTQTPKHLITATGQRVTLRCSPRSGDLSVYWYQQSLDQGLQFLIQYYNGEERAKGNILERFSAQQFPDLHSELNLSSLELGDSALYFCASSEEDRILPQAQYFGPGTRLTVL.

CDR3 loop: CASSRLAKNIQYF. Written as DNA, the CDR3 is TGTGCCAGCAGCAGATTAGCCAAAAACATTCAGTACTTC. The J gene is TRBJ2-4, the V gene TRBV12-3 or TRBV12-4; no clear D gene. V dropped 6 bases and J dropped 0 bases, with 6 bases sitting between them. The CDR3 spans 13 residues.

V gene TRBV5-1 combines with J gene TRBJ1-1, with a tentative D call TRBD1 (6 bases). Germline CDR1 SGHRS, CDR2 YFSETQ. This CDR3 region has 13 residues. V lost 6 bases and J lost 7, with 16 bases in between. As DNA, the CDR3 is TGCGCCAGCACCCTTGCAGGGGCGGGTGAAGCTTTCTTT. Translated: CASTLAGAGEAFF. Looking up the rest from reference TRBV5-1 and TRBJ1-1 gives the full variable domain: KAGVTQTPRYLIKTRGQQVTLSCSPISGHRSVSWYQQTPGQGLQFLFEYFSETQRNKGNFPGRFSGRQFSNSRSEMNVSTLELGDSALYLCASTLAGAGEAFFGQGTRLTVV.

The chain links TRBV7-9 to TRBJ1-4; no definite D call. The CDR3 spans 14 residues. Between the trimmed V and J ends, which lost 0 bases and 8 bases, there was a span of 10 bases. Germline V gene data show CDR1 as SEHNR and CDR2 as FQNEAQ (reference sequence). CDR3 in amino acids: CASSLAQFEEKLFF. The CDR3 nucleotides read TGTGCCAGCAGCTTAGCTCAGTTCGAAGAAAAACTGTTTTTT.

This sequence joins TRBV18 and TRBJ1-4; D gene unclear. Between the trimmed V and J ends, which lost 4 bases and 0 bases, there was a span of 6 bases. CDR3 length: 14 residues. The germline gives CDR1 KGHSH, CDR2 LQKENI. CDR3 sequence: CASSRAATNEKLFF. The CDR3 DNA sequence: TGTGCCAGCTCACGGGCCGCAACTAATGAAAAACTGTTTTTT.

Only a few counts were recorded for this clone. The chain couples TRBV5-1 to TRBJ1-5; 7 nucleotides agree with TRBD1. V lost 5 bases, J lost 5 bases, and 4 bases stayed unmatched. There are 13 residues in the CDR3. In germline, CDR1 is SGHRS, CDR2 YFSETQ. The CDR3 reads CASSPTGDQPQHF. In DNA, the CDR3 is TGCGCCAGCAGTCCTACAGGGGATCAGCCCCAGCATTTT. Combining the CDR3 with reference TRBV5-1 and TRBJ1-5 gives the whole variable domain KAGVTQTPRYLIKTRGQQVTLSCSPISGHRSVSWYQQTPGQGLQFLFEYFSETQRNKGNFPGRFSGRQFSNSRSEMNVSTLELGDSALYLCASSPTGDQPQHFGDGTRLSIL.

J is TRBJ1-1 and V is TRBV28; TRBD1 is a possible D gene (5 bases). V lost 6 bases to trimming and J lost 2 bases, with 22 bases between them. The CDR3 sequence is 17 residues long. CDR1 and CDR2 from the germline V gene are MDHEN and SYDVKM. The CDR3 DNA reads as TGTGCCAGCAGAGGGCGGGGCAGAAGCTTCCTCAACACTGAAGCTTTCTTT. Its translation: CASRGRGRSFLNTEAFF.

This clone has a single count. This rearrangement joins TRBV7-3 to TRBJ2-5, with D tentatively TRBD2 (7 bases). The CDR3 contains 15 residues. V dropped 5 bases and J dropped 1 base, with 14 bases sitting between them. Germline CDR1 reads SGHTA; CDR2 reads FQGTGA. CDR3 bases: TGTGCCAGCAGCCTGGGGCGGGGGCCCCAAGAGACCCAGTACTTC. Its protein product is CASSLGRGPQETQYF.